This T cell receptor beta chain stems from a study of blood T cell repertoires in COVID-19. For the study at large: Sites in the United States, Italy and Spain provided acute and convalescent COVID-19 samples. The cDNA or gDNA used as material had been derived from T cells, B-cell-depleted T cells, or PBMCs.

The CDR3 covers 14 residues. The germline V gene has CDR1 LNHDA and CDR2 SQIVND (reference sequence). V shed 4 bases and J shed 3 bases, with 13 bases lying between them. As originally analysed: Cell counts per sample came from amplifying reference gene primers. This table comes from immunoSEQ multiplex PCR, and its TCRdb copy is limited to in-frame clones, with some not included. The V and J calls and clone size come from that table; D and trimming were worked out from the DNA. The repertoire consists of some 200,000 clones, with 60% to 80% occurring once and the leading ten covering roughly 28%. This chain joins TRBV19 and TRBJ2-7; tentatively, D is TRBD2 (5 bases). The receptor was derived from a woman between 65 and 79 years old with acute or convalescent COVID-19. The sample consisted of peripheral blood. CDR3 nucleotide sequence: TGTGCCAGTAGTACACCCAGCGGAATCTACGAGCAGTACTTC. This codes for CASSTPSGIYEQYF. The full variable domain, its missing parts supplied by reference TRBV19 and TRBJ2-7, is DGGITQSPKYLFRKEGQNVTLSCEQNLNHDAMYWYRQDPGQGLRLIYYSQIVNDFQKGDIAEGYSVSREKKESFPLTVTSAQKNPTAFYLCASSTPSGIYEQYFGPGTRLTVT.